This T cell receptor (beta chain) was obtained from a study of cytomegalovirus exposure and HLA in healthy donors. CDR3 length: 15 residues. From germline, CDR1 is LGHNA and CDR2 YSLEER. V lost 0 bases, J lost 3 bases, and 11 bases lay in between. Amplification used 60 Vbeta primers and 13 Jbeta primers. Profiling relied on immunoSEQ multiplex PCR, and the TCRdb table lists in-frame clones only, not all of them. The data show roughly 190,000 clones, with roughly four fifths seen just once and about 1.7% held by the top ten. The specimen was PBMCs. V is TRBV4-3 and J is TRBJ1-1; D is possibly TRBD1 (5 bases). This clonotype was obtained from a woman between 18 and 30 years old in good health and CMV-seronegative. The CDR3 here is CASSQELQVDTEAFF. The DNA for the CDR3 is TGCGCCAGCAGCCAAGAATTACAGGTGGACACTGAAGCTTTCTTT.